This TCR beta chain is from a study of glioma-infiltrating T cells after dendritic cell vaccination. PBMC sampling occurred before vaccination, two weeks after the third dose, and at progression. Primers: 60 V beta forward and 13 J beta reverse. Method: immunoSEQ multiplex PCR; TCRdb's copy keeps in-frame clones and lacks some. Among 85,000 to 110,000 clones listed, roughly 76% were seen once. As to this clone: Its antigen is unknown.

With 5 bases clipped from V and 1 base from J, the junction kept 10 bases outside the gene matches. The CDR3 consists of 17 residues. Germline V CDR1 and CDR2: MDHEN, SYDVKM. The study's findings and limits: The cohort had few patients with full blood and tumor sets. Survival was not directly related to TCR clonality in these patients.

J is TRBJ1-1 and V is TRBV28, with TRBD1 identical over 10 bases. This TCR was sampled from a human donor with glioblastoma. The sequencing here drew on blood, taken before dendritic cell vaccination. The CDR3 reads CASSPTRQGAKNTEAFF. The CDR3 DNA is TGTGCCAGCAGTCCGACTAGACAGGGGGCCAAGAACACTGAAGCTTTCTTT.